This T cell receptor beta chain was retrieved from a study of identical twins. This clonotype was seen a handful of times. Its specificity is not known. V was trimmed by 0 bases and J by 5 bases, leaving 11 bases between them. This CDR3 is built from 15 residues. Germline CDR1 and CDR2: LGHDT and YNNKEL (reference sequence). Study outcomes and limitations: Out-of-frame alpha sequences that twins shared showed excess low generation probability. Abundant cord blood beta clonotypes carried fewer insertions; memory repertoires showed none.

TCRdb called the 5' RACE reads again in MiXCR, with one record for every CDR3 protein. The data hold roughly 240,000 distinct CDR3 sequences, with around 7% observed a single time. Healthy Caucasians were all of the donors. These data are also associated with another study on yellow fever vaccine responses in identical twins.

This TCR derives from a woman aged 18 to 35 in good health. Input material: memory (CD45RO+) T cells sorted from blood. The V call is TRBV3-1, the J call TRBJ2-1; D might be TRBD2 (6 bases). CDR3: CASSQDWRENNEQFF. The CDR3 DNA is TGTGCCAGCAGCCAAGATTGGCGGGAAAACAATGAGCAGTTCTTC.